These T cell receptor beta chains were read from a single sample in a study of beta chain features in type 1 diabetes. The method was immunoSEQ multiplex PCR; TCRdb's version includes in-frame clones alone and lacks a portion of them. Of around 250,000 clones in the sample, around 25% were seen once. Sequenced: naive CD4+ T cells from blood. The receptors were gathered from a woman in her twenties or thirties with type 1 diabetes. Each CDR3 is given with its conserved first and last residue.

>TRBJ2-7|TRBV4-2
CASSRRKEATGSYEQYF
>TRBJ2-1|TRBV7-2
CASSLSGVSSYNEQFF
>TRBJ2-5|TRBV18
CASSPPGLAYQETQYF
>TRBJ2-5|TRBV7-2
CASSSGLAGVNQETQYF
>TRBJ1-1|TRBV5-1
CASSLKEENTEAFF
>TRBJ2-1|TRBV4-1
CASSQDDRENFLINEQFF
>TRBJ2-3|TRBV28
CASIQGADTQYF
>TRBJ2-5|TRBV6-5
CASSGAGEETQYF
>TRBJ2-7|TRBV5-1
CASSLIEAGGLGEQYF
>TRBJ2-5|TRBV5-4
CASSFRLAGQETQYF
>TRBJ2-1|TRBV4-1
CASSLSSGSYNEQFF
>TRBJ2-5|TRBV7-3
CASSYRETSAQYF
>TRBJ2-5|TRBV7-6
CASSSGDRVRETQYF
>TRBJ1-2|TRBV23-1
CASTLSGSTYGYTF
>TRBJ1-1|TRBV5-1
CASSRTVPNTEAFF
>TRBJ1-1|TRBV7-2
CASSLLGRDTEAFF